The 5 T cell receptor beta chains below were found in one sample sequenced in a study of blood T cells in healthy people across ages. A second about 7 to 12 cycle PCR used barcoded and J-beta primers. TCRdb re-derived calls from the 5' RACE reads in MiXCR, one entry per CDR3 protein. The table includes hundreds of thousands of distinct CDR3 sequences, roughly 21% detected once. Source material: blood. These receptors all come from a man in his sixties or seventies in good health.

This clonotype has a handful of counts. This chain uses TRBV12-3 or TRBV12-4 with TRBJ1-4; no firm D call. Trimming stripped 5 bases from V and 3 bases from J, with 13 bases between. This CDR3 has 15 residues. The CDR3 region has the DNA TGTGCCAGCAGTCCCTCTGGGAGTGCTAATGAAAAACTGTTTTTT. Translating it yields CASSPSGSANEKLFF.

J is TRBJ1-4 and V is TRBV20-1; no reliable D call. CDR1 and CDR2 (germline): DFQATT, SNEGSKA (reference sequence). The CDR3 runs to 14 residues. V dropped 2 bases and J dropped 6 bases, with 13 bases sitting between them. The CDR3 DNA reads TGCAGTGCTAGAAAACTAGGCGGGGATGAAAAACTGTTTTTT. Protein sequence: CSARKLGGDEKLFF.

V is TRBV20-1 and J is TRBJ2-1, with 11 bases aligning to TRBD2. J was trimmed by 8 bases and V by 1 base; bases with no gene match: 4. The germline V gene encodes CDR1 DFQATT and CDR2 SNEGSKA (reference sequence). The CDR3 spans 14 residues. The CDR3: CSARVDSGRDEQFF. Here the CDR3 DNA reads TGCAGTGCTAGAGTTGATAGCGGGAGGGATGAGCAGTTCTTC.

This clonotype was observed many times. The genes are TRBV29-1 and TRBJ2-5; D is perhaps TRBD1 (5 bases). The ends were cut back, 3 bases at V and 2 bases at J, with 10 bases in the middle. The CDR3 loop spans 13 amino acids. Germline lookup yields CDR1 SQVTM and CDR2 ANQGSEA. CDR3 sequence: CSVDGQPQETQYF. DNA of the CDR3: TGCAGCGTTGATGGACAACCTCAAGAGACCCAGTACTTC.

In this sample, this clonotype turned up a few times. The J gene is TRBJ2-5, the V gene TRBV9; 9 bases agree with TRBD2. The DNA end is a closer match to TRBJ2-1, so the J assignment may be wrong. The CDR3 loop spans 16 amino acids. CDR1 SGDLS and CDR2 YYNGEE come from the germline V gene. The CDR3 reads CASSLTGTSSFDEQFF. DNA of the CDR3: TGTGCCAGCAGCTTAACCGGGACTAGCAGTTTCGATGAGCAGTTCTTC.